This T cell receptor beta chain came from a study of T cell responses to AZD1222 COVID-19 vaccine. Study as a whole: Pooled together were second doses at about 4 or about 12 weeks.

The ends were cut back, 6 bases at V and 3 bases at J, with 9 bases in the middle. CDR1 is KGHSH and CDR2 is LQKENI in the germline V gene. This CDR3 has 13 residues. Turning to this clone: As yet, its antigen is unknown.

Study conclusions and caveats: Repertoire samples came only from after the peak T cell response.

Some clones are missing from TCRdb's copy, which holds only in-frame ones; the method was immunoSEQ multiplex PCR. Here the sample spans about 110,000 clones, around 81% being singletons. Sequenced material: peripheral blood, taken on day 0 of AZD1222 vaccination. This chain connects TRBV18 to TRBJ1-3; D is perhaps TRBD1 (5 bases). The receptor's source is an adult in good health. The CDR3 loop reads CASSGDFGNTIYF. As DNA, the CDR3 is TGTGCCAGCTCTGGGGACTTTGGAAACACCATATATTTT.